This T cell receptor beta chain emerged from a study of blood T cell repertoires in COVID-19. About the research overall: Donors in the United States, Italy and Spain gave samples during acute or convalescent COVID-19. T cells, B-cell-depleted T cells, or PBMCs provided the cDNA or gDNA that served as material.

This clone was picked up a small number of times. Original processing notes: Estimates of nucleated cell counts were drawn from the amplification of reference gene primers. Clones were sequenced by immunoSEQ multiplex PCR, and TCRdb holds only the in-frame ones, with some missing. V, J and clone size are those of that table, while D and trimming were read from the DNA. Here the sample spans about 180,000 clones, approximately 85% being singletons. Germline assignment: CDR1 MNHEY and CDR2 SMNVEV (reference sequence). The V end lost 6 bases, the J end lost 8 bases, and 8 bases lay between the germline ends. This CDR3 has 11 amino acids.

Sequenced input: peripheral blood. This chain uses TRBV27 with TRBJ2-1; D gene unclear. This sequence was found in a man aged 60 to 69 with acute or convalescent COVID-19. CDR3 region: CASRIGHEQFF. CDR3 nucleotides: TGTGCCAGCAGAATTGGCCATGAGCAGTTCTTC.